This entry lists 6 T cell receptor beta chains sequenced from one sample in a study of ipilimumab plus nivolumab after autologous stem cell transplantation. The protocol was immunoSEQ multiplex PCR, while the TCRdb copy is restricted to in-frame clones and leaves out a portion. This table has about 16,000 clones, about 86% appearing once. This sample comprised PBMCs, obtained in a trial of ipilimumab plus nivolumab as post-transplant consolidation. The receptors shown here come from a male donor with diffuse large B-cell lymphoma.

The CDR3 reads CASSDSILNSNEKLFF. In nucleotides, the CDR3 is TGTGCCAGCAGTGACTCGATACTGAACTCAAATGAAAAACTGTTTTTT. The chain combines TRBV6-4 with TRBJ1-4; D gene uncertain. The CDR3 is 16 residues long. Germline V gives CDR1 MRHNA, CDR2 SNTAGT. Trimming pared 0 bases from V and 5 bases from J, leaving 13 bases between.

V usage is TRBV6-5 and J usage is TRBJ1-1, with D unresolved. Germline loops: CDR1 MNHEY, CDR2 SVGAGI. The CDR3 has 14 residues. V was trimmed by 4 bases and J by 0 bases, leaving 9 bases between them. The CDR3 loop is CASSSVQMNTEAFF. Here the CDR3 DNA reads TGTGCCAGCAGTTCCGTACAGATGAACACTGAAGCTTTCTTT.

This sequence joins TRBV7-8 and TRBJ1-5; D is uncertain. This CDR3 comprises 15 residues. Germline V gene data show CDR1 as SGHVS and CDR2 as FQNEAQ. V lost 1 base to trimming and J lost 3 bases, with 10 bases between them. The CDR3 DNA reads as TGTGCCAGCAGCTTAGTCTCGTCGACCAATCAGCCCCAGCATTTT. Translation: CASSLVSSTNQPQHF. The entire variable domain, with the rest obtained from reference TRBV7-8 and TRBJ1-5, is as follows: GAGVSQSPRYKVAKRGQDVALRCDPISGHVSLFWYQQALGQGPEFLTYFQNEAQLDKSGLPSDRFFAERPEGSVSTLKIQRTQQEDSAVYLCASSLVSSTNQPQHFGDGTRLSIL.

The chain has TRBV5-1 and TRBJ1-6; possibly TRBD1 for D (5 bases). Trimming took 1 base from V and 8 from J, leaving 16 bases between them. The CDR3 is 16 amino acids. Germline V CDR1 and CDR2: SGHRS, YFSETQ. CDR3 amino acids: CASSLNPPGQDSPLHF. The DNA for the CDR3 is TGCGCCAGCAGCTTGAACCCACCAGGGCAGGATTCACCCCTCCACTTT.

The chain joins TRBV19 to TRBJ2-7; D gene uncertain. V was trimmed by 6 bases and J by 6 bases, leaving 12 bases between them. CDR3 length: 12 amino acids. Germline CDR1 LNHDA, CDR2 SQIVND (reference sequence). DNA for the CDR3: TGTGCCAGTAGACCTTCCTGGGGCGAGCAGTACTTC. Translating gives CASRPSWGEQYF.

This clone showed up just a few times. The gene calls are TRBV2 and TRBJ1-1; 7 nucleotides align to TRBD1. V lost 4 bases to trimming and J lost 0 bases; unmatched junction nucleotides: 5. Germline V gene data show CDR1 as SNHLY and CDR2 as FYNNEI. The CDR3 covers 15 residues. DNA of the CDR3: TGTGCCAGCAGTGTAACGACAGGGCTGAACACTGAAGCTTTCTTT. Its translation: CASSVTTGLNTEAFF.